The 30 T cell receptor beta chains given below trace back to one sample, sequenced in a study of T cell responses to AZD1222 COVID-19 vaccine. Clones were sequenced by immunoSEQ multiplex PCR, and TCRdb holds only the in-frame ones, with some missing. The sample has some 140,000 clones, 70% to 90% seen once. Source: peripheral blood, taken 28 days after the second dose of the MenACWY control vaccine. Receptor source: an adult who received the MenACWY meningococcal vaccine as a control.

The chain is built from TRBV29-1 and TRBJ1-4; D possibly corresponds to TRBD1 (5 bases). Germline lookup yields CDR1 SQVTM and CDR2 ANQGSEA. Trimming took off 3 bases at V and 7 bases at J, with 18 bases between the two ends. The CDR3 is 15 residues long. This CDR3 is CSVEAWGVSGEKLFF. CDR3 DNA: TGCAGCGTTGAGGCCTGGGGCGTAAGTGGTGAAAAACTGTTTTTT.

The gene calls are TRBV7-9 and TRBJ1-3; 8 bases line up with TRBD1. The CDR3 runs 16 residues. The V gene end was trimmed by 2 bases and the J gene end by 4 bases; junction bases not matched to a gene: 7. Germline-derived CDR1 and CDR2 are SEHNR and FQNEAQ (reference sequence). DNA of the CDR3: TGTGCCAGCAGCTTACTCCAGGGGGCGAGGGGAAACACCATATATTTT. Protein sequence: CASSLLQGARGNTIYF.

This sequence joins TRBV5-1 and TRBJ2-1; 10 bases are a match to TRBD2. Germline trimming cut 4 bases from V and 4 bases from J; bases unmatched to any gene: 2. The CDR3 totals 14 residues. Germline CDR1 is SGHRS and CDR2 is YFSETQ. CDR3 loop: CASSRTSGYNEQFF. The CDR3 coding sequence is TGCGCCAGCAGCCGGACTAGCGGATACAATGAGCAGTTCTTC.

The chain is built from TRBV3-1 (or the pseudogene TRBV3-2) and TRBJ2-3, with D possibly TRBD1 on 5 matching bases. The V gene lost 2 bases and the J gene lost 2 bases, with 11 bases spanning the gap. CDR1 LGHDT and CDR2 YNNKEL come from the germline V gene (reference sequence). The CDR3 runs to 15 residues. In DNA form, the CDR3 reads TGTGCCAGCAGCCAAAGGGGTGGCGCCACAGATACGCAGTATTTT. Translation: CASSQRGGATDTQYF.

The rearrangement links TRBV5-8 to TRBJ1-2, with TRBD1 identical over 7 bases. V lost 4 bases, J lost 5 bases, and 5 bases stayed unmatched. The CDR3 runs to 13 residues. Germline V gives CDR1 SGHTS, CDR2 YDEGEE. CDR3 protein: CASSPDRDYGYTF. The CDR3 bases are TGTGCCAGCAGCCCAGACAGGGATTATGGCTACACCTTC.

With respect to this clone: An end of the junction differs from the germline gene, which may be a read error. The V gene is TRBV7-7, the J gene TRBJ2-2; the D gene is possibly TRBD1 (5 bases). The CDR3 runs to 13 residues. Germline CDR1 SSHAT, CDR2 FNYEAQ (reference sequence). The CDR3 sequence: CASSLQAPGELFF. The DNA for the CDR3 is TGTGCTAGCAGCTTACAGGCTCCCGGGGAGCTGTTTTTT.

This clone was observed a single time. The CDR3 DNA reads TGTGCCAGCACCCTCGGGACCCCGGGGTATGGCTACACCTTC. Encoded protein: CASTLGTPGYGYTF. This sequence joins TRBV6-5 and TRBJ1-2, with D perhaps matching TRBD1 (5 bases). Trimming left V 7 bases short and J 5 bases short, with 17 bases between. Germline lookup yields CDR1 MNHEY and CDR2 SVGAGI. This CDR3 comprises 14 residues.

With regard to this clone: Distinct nucleotide sequences in the sample also encode this CDR3. Here the CDR3 DNA reads TGTGCCAGCAGCGTCCGGCAGGGTACCGATACGCAGTATTTT. Translated, it gives CASSVRQGTDTQYF. The chain is built from TRBV9 and TRBJ2-3; D might be TRBD1 (5 bases). The CDR3 runs to 14 residues. Germline V gene data show CDR1 as SGDLS and CDR2 as YYNGEE. V lost 2 bases to trimming and J lost 6 bases, with 13 bases between them.

This chain connects TRBV7-9 to TRBJ2-5; 9 nucleotides agree with TRBD1. Germline loops: CDR1 SEHNR, CDR2 FQNEAQ (reference sequence). The CDR3 extends over 14 amino acids. V lost 7 bases, J lost 3 bases, and 6 bases stayed unmatched. The CDR3 coding sequence is TGTGCCAGCACCCCACAGGGGGCCGAAGAGACCCAGTACTTC. This codes for CASTPQGAEETQYF.

V and J are TRBV19 and TRBJ2-3; D is possibly TRBD2 (7 bases). The CDR3 has 15 amino acids. Germline CDR1 LNHDA, CDR2 SQIVND (reference sequence). V lost 1 base to trimming and J lost 4 bases, with 12 bases between them. The CDR3 here is CASSIAGAGADTQYF. CDR3 nucleotides: TGTGCCAGTAGTATAGCGGGGGCGGGGGCAGATACGCAGTATTTT.

The rearrangement links TRBV3-1 (or the pseudogene TRBV3-2) to TRBJ2-3; D unclear. This CDR3 is 15 amino acids long. V was trimmed by 0 bases and J by 5 bases, leaving 12 bases between them. The V gene's germline CDR1 is LGHDT and CDR2 YNNKEL (reference sequence). The CDR3 sequence is CASSQDMLILDTQYF. The DNA for the CDR3 is TGTGCCAGCAGCCAAGATATGCTTATCTTAGATACGCAGTATTTT.

The V and J genes are TRBV6-5 and TRBJ1-2, with D uncertain. Germline CDR1 MNHEY, CDR2 SVGAGI. This CDR3 has 13 amino acids. The ends were cut back, 6 bases at V and 1 base at J, with 9 bases in the middle. DNA for the CDR3: TGTGCCAGCAGAGCCTGGGGTAACTATGGCTACACCTTC. It codes for CASRAWGNYGYTF.

The V and J genes are TRBV25-1 and TRBJ1-1; TRBD1 aligns across 7 bases. Germline-derived CDR1 and CDR2 are MGHDK and SYGVNS. The CDR3 has 14 amino acids. After removal of 2 bases from V and 5 bases from J, the junction contained 5 bases not matched to a gene. CDR3 bases: TGTGCCAGCAGTGAACCGACAGGGAGGACTGAAGCTTTCTTT. Translating it yields CASSEPTGRTEAFF.

The V call is TRBV7-2, the J call TRBJ2-7; TRBD1 matches 7 bases. The germline CDR1 and CDR2 sequences are SGHTA and FQGNSA. Germline trimming cut 4 bases from V and 0 bases from J; bases unmatched to any gene: 6. This CDR3 is 15 amino acids long. CDR3 bases: TGTGCCAGCAGCTACCGGGACAGCCCCTCCTACGAGCAGTACTTC. Protein sequence: CASSYRDSPSYEQYF.

The rearrangement uses TRBV6-2 or TRBV6-3 and TRBJ2-1, with 7 bases that match TRBD2. Germline CDR1 MNHEY, CDR2 SVGEGT. The J segment lost 6 bases and the V segment lost 2 bases, leaving 10 bases of the junction unmatched. The CDR3 loop spans 16 amino acids. The CDR3 nucleotides are TGTGCCAGCAGTTACCGACTAGCACCCCCGCCCAATGAGCAGTTCTTC. This encodes CASSYRLAPPPNEQFF.

CDR3 amino acids: CATSRDRLLQDTQYF. CDR3 in DNA: TGTGCCACCAGCAGAGATCGGCTCCTCCAGGATACGCAGTATTTT. This chain links TRBV15 with TRBJ2-3; D is ambiguous. Germline V gene sequence: CDR1 LNHNV, CDR2 YYDKDF (reference sequence). CDR3 length equals 15 residues. Trimming removed 0 bases at V and 6 bases at J, with 13 bases between.

This clone is labeled as medium-sized (0.01 to 0.1%). The chain has TRBV6-4 and TRBJ1-6; D remains ambiguous. The CDR3 is 15 amino acids. V lost 0 bases and J 7 bases, leaving 10 bases between the germline ends. Germline V lookup: CDR1 MRHNA, CDR2 SNTAGT. The CDR3 region has the DNA TGTGCCAGCAGTGACTCGATCGGGTACAATTCACCCCTCCACTTT. Encoded protein: CASSDSIGYNSPLHF.

The chain couples TRBV7-9 to TRBJ2-5, with 8 bases identical to TRBD1. Per the germline V gene, CDR1 is SEHNR and CDR2 is FQNEAQ (reference sequence). This CDR3 comprises 15 residues. V trimming: 5 bases; J trimming: 5 bases; junction bases outside the gene matches: 10. The CDR3 sequence: CASSTSTGEVETQYF. CDR3 nucleotides: TGTGCCAGCAGCACCTCGACAGGGGAAGTGGAGACCCAGTACTTC. The full variable domain, its missing parts supplied by reference TRBV7-9 and TRBJ2-5, is DTGVSQNPRHKITKRGQNVTFRCDPISEHNRLYWYRQTLGQGPEFLTYFQNEAQLEKSRLLSDRFSAERPKGSFSTLEIQRTEQGDSAMYLCASSTSTGEVETQYFGPGTRLLVL.

The rearrangement joins TRBV7-3 to TRBJ1-1, with 7 bases lining up with TRBD1. Germline V gene lookup returns CDR1 SGHTA and CDR2 FQGTGA. The CDR3 loop spans 15 amino acids. The trim removed 5 bases at V and 7 bases at J, leaving 13 bases unmatched. CDR3 sequence reads: CASSLDREHYDEAFF. CDR3 bases: TGTGCCAGCAGCCTCGACAGGGAGCACTATGATGAAGCTTTCTTT.

The chain uses TRBV12-3 or TRBV12-4 and TRBJ2-7; no definite D call. Trimming pared 0 bases from V and 3 bases from J, leaving 6 bases between. This CDR3 region has 13 residues. CDR3 DNA: TGTGCCAGCAGTTTAGCCCGCAACTACGAGCAGTACTTC. Translated: CASSLARNYEQYF.

This clone was detected a few times. The V call is TRBV27, the J call TRBJ1-1; no firm D call. The CDR3 loop spans 14 amino acids. Germline V gives CDR1 MNHEY, CDR2 SMNVEV (reference sequence). Trimming removed 1 base at V and 2 bases at J, with 8 bases between. The CDR3 DNA follows: TGTGCCAGCAGTTTATTTGCGCCTAACACTGAAGCTTTCTTT. Protein: CASSLFAPNTEAFF.

The V gene is TRBV27, the J gene TRBJ1-1, with 8 bases aligning to TRBD1. Germline V lookup: CDR1 MNHEY, CDR2 SMNVEV (reference sequence). This CDR3 has 13 residues. Unmatched junction bases numbered 2, after V lost 6 bases and J lost 2 bases. CDR3 sequence: CASSGQGNTEAFF. The CDR3 nucleotides read TGTGCCAGCAGCGGACAGGGAAACACTGAAGCTTTCTTT.

V and J are TRBV29-1 and TRBJ1-2, with D unresolved. The CDR3 consists of 11 residues. Trimming took off 6 bases at V and 8 bases at J, with 13 bases between the two ends. The germline gives CDR1 SQVTM, CDR2 ANQGSEA. As DNA, the CDR3 is TGCAGCGTCGGAAATGGAGGCGGCTACACCTTC. As protein: CSVGNGGGYTF. The full variable domain, in which reference TRBV29-1 and TRBJ1-2 provide the parts outside the CDR3, is SAVISQKPSRDICQRGTSLTIQCQVDSQVTMMFWYRQQPGQSLTLIATANQGSEATYESGFVIDKFPISRPNLTFSTLTVSNMSPEDSSIYLCSVGNGGGYTFGSGTRLTVV.

The chain joins TRBV6-4 to TRBJ1-6; 10 bases are a match to TRBD1. Germline values: CDR1 MRHNA, CDR2 SNTAGT. CDR3 length: 15 residues. V lost 2 bases and J lost 10; bases outside the gene matches: 5. The DNA of the CDR3 is TGTGCCAGCAGTGACCTCGGACAGGGGGTATCACCCCTCCACTTT. Its protein product is CASSDLGQGVSPLHF.

The chain has TRBV18 and TRBJ2-3; tentative D call: TRBD2 (5 bases). The CDR3 covers 18 residues. The germline V gene encodes CDR1 KGHSH and CDR2 LQKENI. Trimming stripped 2 bases from V and 4 bases from J, with 22 bases between. The CDR3 DNA sequence: TGTGCCAGCTCACCAAGTCTCCGAGGGCCGGGGAGTCCAGATACGCAGTATTTT. This codes for CASSPSLRGPGSPDTQYF.

Of note for this clone: Other DNA sequences of this sample code for an identical CDR3. This chain uses TRBV5-1 with TRBJ2-2; 10 nucleotides match TRBD1. The CDR3 runs to 15 residues. V gave up 7 bases and J gave up 3 bases; unmatched junction bases: 6. CDR1 is SGHRS, CDR2 YFSETQ, per germline. The CDR3: CASQSTGGDTGELFF. CDR3 bases: TGCGCCAGCCAATCGACAGGGGGCGACACCGGGGAGCTGTTTTTT. Combining the CDR3 with reference TRBV5-1 and TRBJ2-2 gives the whole variable domain KAGVTQTPRYLIKTRGQQVTLSCSPISGHRSVSWYQQTPGQGLQFLFEYFSETQRNKGNFPGRFSGRQFSNSRSEMNVSTLELGDSALYLCASQSTGGDTGELFFGEGSRLTVL.

This clone was observed a few times. The rearrangement links TRBV24-1 to TRBJ1-2, with 7 nucleotides matching TRBD1. Germline CDR1 KGHDR, CDR2 SFDVKD. V dropped 4 bases and J dropped 2; count of bases not matched to a gene: 3. The CDR3 consists of 14 residues. The CDR3 DNA follows: TGTGCCACCAGTGACCTGGACAGGAACTATGGCTACACCTTC. Its protein product is CATSDLDRNYGYTF.

This sequence joins TRBV7-9 and TRBJ1-1, with 9 bases fitting TRBD1. V trimming: 5 bases; J trimming: 0 bases; junction bases outside the gene matches: 13. This CDR3 spans 18 amino acids. Per germline, CDR1 SEHNR and CDR2 FQNEAQ (reference sequence). This chain's CDR3 is CASSTWDREGVVNTEAFF. CDR3 coding DNA: TGTGCCAGCAGCACTTGGGACAGGGAGGGGGTAGTGAACACTGAAGCTTTCTTT.

This clone was observed many times. V and J are TRBV10-2 and TRBJ1-2, with a tentative D call TRBD1 (6 bases). The CDR3 loop spans 14 amino acids. Trimming took off 3 bases at V and 2 bases at J, with 10 bases between the two ends. CDR1 WSHSY and CDR2 SAAADI come from the germline V gene. Here the CDR3 DNA reads TGCGCCAGCAGTGATTCAGGGGTGAACTATGGCTACACCTTC. Residues: CASSDSGVNYGYTF.

J is TRBJ2-1 and V is TRBV19; 13 bases line up with TRBD2. Germline V CDR1 and CDR2: LNHDA, SQIVND (reference sequence). Losses at the gene ends were 6 bases for V and 3 bases for J; bases not matched to a gene: 2. This CDR3 is built from 15 residues. The CDR3 region has the DNA TGTGCCAGTAGACGGACTAGCGGGAGCTACAATGAGCAGTTCTTC. Translation gives CASRRTSGSYNEQFF.